This T cell receptor (beta chain) was obtained from a study of blood T cell repertoires in COVID-19. Background on the study: PBMCs, B-cell-depleted T cells, or T cells were the source of the cDNA or gDNA that made up the material.

This clone was seen a single time. Only in-frame clones appear in the TCRdb table, and some are missing; sequencing was by immunoSEQ multiplex PCR. In the table there are roughly 500,000 clones, roughly 87% of which are singletons. Germline V CDR1 and CDR2: MGHRA, YSYEKL. The ends lost 3 bases at V and 7 bases at J; junction bases unmatched: 8. The CDR3 runs to 17 residues. Patients of the Seattle cohort, enrolled during active infection, were followed longitudinally. The gene calls are TRBV4-1 and TRBJ2-2, with 13 bases matching TRBD2. Sequenced input: peripheral blood. The clonotype originates from a man aged 18 to 30 with COVID-19, enrolled during active disease. This CDR3 is CASSQPLAGGQGGELFF. The CDR3 coding sequence is TGCGCCAGCAGCCAGCCACTAGCGGGAGGGCAGGGCGGGGAGCTGTTTTTT.